This TCR beta chain was captured by sequencing in a study of post-analysis software for immune sequencing data (dated by TCRdb to between 2014 and 2017). The study in broad terms: Recorded disease courses included relapsing-remitting, secondary progressive and progressive-relapsing multiple sclerosis, with some patients lacking subtype annotation. The patient repertoires were compared against around 11 previously published healthy control repertoires obtained from donors aged about 6 to 25 years. A subset of samples was prepared in parallel using single-end sample barcoding, then pooled and co-amplified after Illumina adapter ligation.

Note on this clonotype: The antigen it recognizes is unknown. Base qualities are missing; no much larger clone stands one base away.

V loses 0 bases, J loses 2 bases, and the germline ends lie 8 bases apart. Its CDR3 holds 15 amino acids, cysteine through phenylalanine. Of the read, only the CDR3 DNA is kept; its 45 bases are in frame from base 1. TCR beta repertoires were profiled from peripheral blood of roughly 13 young patients with multiple sclerosis to demonstrate the VDJtools post-analysis software. The patients with multiple sclerosis were children and adolescents between roughly 6 and 16 years of age. The library relied on PCR. This sample was sequenced with an Illumina HiSeq 2500. To reduce PCR and sequencing biases, unique molecular identifiers were built into the TCR beta cDNA libraries. Per 1 to 10 million input T cells, approximately 500,000 cDNA molecules were obtained, such that each molecule approximated one T cell. The patient libraries were prepared and sequenced using the same protocol as the earlier healthy control dataset. Within a given batch, samples were prepared together, multiplexed and sequenced on the same HiSeq lane. Processing in the source paper ran as follows. Raw barcoded reads were processed with MIGEC, and single-read molecular identifier groups were discarded before consensus assembly and CDR3 extraction. VDJtools was used for post-analysis of the clonotype tables, with diversity normalized by down-sampling every dataset to the smallest sample size. To correct batch-related cross-sample contamination, repertoire overlap clustering matched CDR3 amino acid sequences but not nucleotide sequences. TCRdb redid the processing of the public reads, applying fastp at Q25 and MiXCR, and retained in-frame beta chains. Merged by CDR3 protein, the rows form single entries marked with the most common genes and DNA. None of the V and J calls come from the authors' own analysis; TCRdb made them. The sample data list hundreds of thousands of distinct CDR3 sequences, and 55% to 70% of these were observed just once. The ten top clones hold 11% of the sample.

What the study reported, not specific to this receptor: The multiple sclerosis patient group was slightly younger than the control group. A few TRBV segments, including TRBV5-6, TRBV5-1 and TRBV20-1, were significantly more frequent in patients than controls. Normalized Chao1 diversity was significantly lower in multiple sclerosis patients than controls, suggesting substantial peripheral T-cell clonal expansion. Direct clustering with F measure showed strong co-clustering of samples prepared in the same batch, prompting a batch-effect correction.

The receptor was derived from a girl aged 2 to 10 with multiple sclerosis. The chain employs TRBV12-3 or TRBV12-4 and TRBJ2-4, with no reliable assignment of the D segment. Source material: blood. The CDR3 region: CASSLALESKNIQYF. The DNA sequence follows: TGTGCCAGCAGTTTAGCGTTGGAATCCAAAAACATTCAGTACTTC.